Listed below are T cell receptor beta chains from one sample, sequenced in a study of metastatic and nonmetastatic thyroid tumors. TCRdb re-analyzed the PCR reads through MiXCR. The sample holds about 30,000 clones, 20% to 30% seen once. Sequencing was done on a sample of blood. The receptors were gathered from a female donor with papillary thyroid cancer or a benign thyroid nodule (not recorded which). Some clones in this sample may be carry-over from other donors' samples. The CDR3 runs from the conserved cysteine through the conserved F or W. The D gene is left open where the match is weak. Only some rows state a clone size, as once, few, many or a class for expanded clones.

CDR3aa | CDR3nt | v_gene | d_gene | j_gene | abundance
CASSPTGATNEKLFF | TGCGCCAGCAGCCCTACAGGAGCAACTAATGAAAAACTGTTTTTT | TRBV5-1 | . | TRBJ1-4 | many
CSARKMDRGLNTEAFF | TGCAGTGCTAGAAAGATGGACAGGGGGCTGAACACTGAAGCTTTCTTT | TRBV20-1 | TRBD1 | TRBJ1-1 | medium-sized
CASSQGGSGTEAFF | TGTGCCAGCAGCCAAGGGGGAAGCGGCACTGAAGCTTTCTTT | TRBV3-1 | . | TRBJ1-1 | many
CATSDLSTSGAGGDTQYF | TGTGCCACCAGTGATTTGAGTACTAGCGGGGCAGGGGGAGATACGCAGTATTTT | TRBV24-1 | TRBD2 | TRBJ2-3 | many
CAWSRGAGETQYF | TGTGCCTGGAGCAGGGGGGCGGGAGAGACCCAGTACTTC | TRBV30 | . | TRBJ2-5 | many
CASSLIANTWELFF | TGTGCCAGCAGTTTAATAGCGAACACCTGGGAGCTTTTTTTT | TRBV27 | . | TRBJ2-2 | .
CAWSVRGAETQYF | TGTGCCTGGAGTGTCAGGGGTGCTGAGACCCAGTACTTC | TRBV30 | . | TRBJ2-5 | .
CASSQERGQDGYTF | TGTGCCAGCAGCCAAGAGAGGGGGCAGGACGGCTACACCTTC | TRBV4-2 | TRBD1 | TRBJ1-2 | medium-sized
CASSPGTGVTEAFF | TGTGCCAGCAGCCCCGGGACAGGGGTCACTGAAGCTTTCTTT | TRBV11-2 | TRBD1 | TRBJ1-1 | .
CASTGVARETQYF | TGTGCCAGCACCGGAGTGGCTCGAGAGACCCAGTACTTC | TRBV6-1 | . | TRBJ2-5 | many
CASSSVLSGSSYNEQFF | TGTGCCAGCAGTTCCGTATTGAGCGGGAGCTCCTACAATGAGCAGTTCTTC | TRBV27 | TRBD2 | TRBJ2-1 | many
CASSLGTDTQYF | TGTGCCAGCAGCTTAGGTACAGATACGCAGTATTTT | TRBV7-2 | . | TRBJ2-3 | many
CASSLGGTYTGELFF | TGTGCCAGCAGCCTCGGCGGGACATACACCGGGGAGCTGTTTTTT | TRBV7-3 | . | TRBJ2-2 | many
CASSALLNTEAFF | TGTGCCAGCAGTGCGCTATTGAACACTGAAGCTTTCTTT | TRBV25-1 | . | TRBJ1-1 | many
CSAEGGDRHNEQFF | TGCAGCGCTGAGGGAGGGGACAGACACAATGAGCAGTTCTTC | TRBV29-1 | . | TRBJ2-1 | many
CASSNDLAAPRPYEQYF | TGTGCCAGCAGCAACGACTTAGCGGCGCCCCGTCCCTACGAGCAGTACTTC | TRBV4-2 | . | TRBJ2-7 | many
CASSFPPPTPYEQYF | TGTGCCAGCAGCTTCCCTCCGCCCACACCCTACGAGCAGTACTTC | TRBV11-2 | . | TRBJ2-7 | .
CASSPLGRLYEQFF | TGTGCCAGCAGCCCCCTTGGGAGGTTATATGAGCAGTTCTTC | TRBV7-8 | . | TRBJ2-1 | many
CASSYRENDEQYF | TGTGCCAGCAGTTACCGAGAGAACGACGAGCAGTACTTC | TRBV6-2/TRBV6-3 | . | TRBJ2-7 | medium-sized
CSAKPRSGRALGADTQYF | TGCAGTGCTAAGCCCCGTAGCGGGAGGGCCCTCGGGGCAGATACGCAGTATTTT | TRBV20-1 | TRBD2 | TRBJ2-3 | many
CATSDSNGQANHGYPF | TGTGCAACCAGTGACTCTAACGGACAGGCCAACCATGGCTACCCCTTC | TRBV24-1 | TRBD1 | TRBJ1-2 | .
CSARQANTEAFF | TGCAGTGCTAGACAGGCGAACACTGAAGCTTTCTTT | TRBV20-1 | . | TRBJ1-1 | medium-sized
CASTWADSTDYGYTF | TGTGCCAGCACATGGGCAGACTCCACCGACTATGGCTACACCTTC | TRBV6-1 | . | TRBJ1-2 | few
CASSLLGREYEQYF | TGTGCCAGCAGTTTACTTGGCAGGGAATACGAGCAGTACTTC | TRBV28 | . | TRBJ2-7 | medium-sized
CASSPPETYEELFF | TGTGCCAGCTCACCCCCAGAGACTTATGAAGAACTATTTTTT | TRBV18 | . | TRBJ1-4 | .
CASSFGGGYTF | TGTGCCAGCAGTTTTGGGGGTGGCTACACCTTC | TRBV12-3/TRBV12-4 | . | TRBJ1-2 | medium-sized
CASSTQELYEQYF | TGCGCCAGCAGCACGCAGGAATTGTACGAGCAGTACTTC | TRBV4-1 | . | TRBJ2-7 | .
CASSYGTSYQGEQYF | TGTGCCAGCAGTTACGGGACTAGTTATCAGGGCGAGCAGTACTTC | TRBV2 | TRBD2 | TRBJ2-7 | many
CASSPGISYEQHF | TGTGCCAGCAGTCCCGGGATCTCCTACGAGCAGCACTTC | TRBV6-1 | . | TRBJ2-7 | many
CASSQKVGQFF | TGTGCCAGCAGCCAAAAGGTTGGACAGTTCTTC | TRBV14 | . | TRBJ2-1 | many
CASSESISYEQYF | TGCGCCAGCAGTGAGTCGATCAGTTACGAGCAGTACTTC | TRBV10-1 | . | TRBJ2-7 | medium-sized
CARWVGNTIYF | TGTGCCCGTTGGGTTGGAAACACCATATATTTT | TRBV30 | . | TRBJ1-3 | .
CASLQGASTDTQYF | TGTGCCAGCCTACAGGGGGCGTCCACAGATACGCAGTATTTT | TRBV2 | TRBD1 | TRBJ2-3 | many
CASSFPGDYTEAFF | TGTGCCAGCAGCTTTCCAGGGGACTACACTGAAGCTTTCTTT | TRBV5-6 | . | TRBJ1-1 | many
CASSLGGTGLYEQYF | TGCGCCAGCAGCTTGGGAGGGACAGGATTATACGAGCAGTACTTC | TRBV5-1 | TRBD1 | TRBJ2-7 | .
CASSPRGGITGELIF | TGTGCCAGCAGCCCCAGAGGCGGGATCACCGGGGAGCTGATTTTT | TRBV7-3 | . | TRBJ2-2 | .
CASSLWHSNNGYTF | TGTGCCAGCAGTCTCTGGCACTCTAACAATGGCTACACCTTC | TRBV12-3/TRBV12-4 | . | TRBJ1-2 | few